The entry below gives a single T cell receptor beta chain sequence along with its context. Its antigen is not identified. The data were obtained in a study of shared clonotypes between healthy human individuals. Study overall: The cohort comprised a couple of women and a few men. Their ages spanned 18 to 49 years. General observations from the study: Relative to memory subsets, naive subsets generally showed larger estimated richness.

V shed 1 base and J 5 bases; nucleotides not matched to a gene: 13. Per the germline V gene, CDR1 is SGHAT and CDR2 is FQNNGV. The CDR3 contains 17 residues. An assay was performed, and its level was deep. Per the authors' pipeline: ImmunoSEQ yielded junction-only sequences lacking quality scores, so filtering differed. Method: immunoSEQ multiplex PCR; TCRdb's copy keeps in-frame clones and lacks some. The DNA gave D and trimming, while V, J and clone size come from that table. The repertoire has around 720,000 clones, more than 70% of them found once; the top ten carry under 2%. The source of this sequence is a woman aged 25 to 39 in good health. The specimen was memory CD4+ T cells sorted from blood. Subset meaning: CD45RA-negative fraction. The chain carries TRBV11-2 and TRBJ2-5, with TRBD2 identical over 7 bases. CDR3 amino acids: CASSLGVSGSRAETQYF. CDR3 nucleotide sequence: TGTGCCAGCAGCTTAGGGGTTAGCGGGTCTCGGGCGGAGACCCAGTACTTC.